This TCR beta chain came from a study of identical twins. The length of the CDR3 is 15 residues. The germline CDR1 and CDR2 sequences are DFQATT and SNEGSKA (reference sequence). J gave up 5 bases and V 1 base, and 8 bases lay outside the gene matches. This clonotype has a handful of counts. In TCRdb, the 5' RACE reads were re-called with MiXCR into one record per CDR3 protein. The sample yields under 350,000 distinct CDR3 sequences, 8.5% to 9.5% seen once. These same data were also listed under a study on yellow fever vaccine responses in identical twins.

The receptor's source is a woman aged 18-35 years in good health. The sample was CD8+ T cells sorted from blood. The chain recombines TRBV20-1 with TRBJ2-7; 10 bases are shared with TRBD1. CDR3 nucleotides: TGCAGTGCTAGAGTATGGGGACAGGGGACCCACGAGCAGTACTTC. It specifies CSARVWGQGTHEQYF.